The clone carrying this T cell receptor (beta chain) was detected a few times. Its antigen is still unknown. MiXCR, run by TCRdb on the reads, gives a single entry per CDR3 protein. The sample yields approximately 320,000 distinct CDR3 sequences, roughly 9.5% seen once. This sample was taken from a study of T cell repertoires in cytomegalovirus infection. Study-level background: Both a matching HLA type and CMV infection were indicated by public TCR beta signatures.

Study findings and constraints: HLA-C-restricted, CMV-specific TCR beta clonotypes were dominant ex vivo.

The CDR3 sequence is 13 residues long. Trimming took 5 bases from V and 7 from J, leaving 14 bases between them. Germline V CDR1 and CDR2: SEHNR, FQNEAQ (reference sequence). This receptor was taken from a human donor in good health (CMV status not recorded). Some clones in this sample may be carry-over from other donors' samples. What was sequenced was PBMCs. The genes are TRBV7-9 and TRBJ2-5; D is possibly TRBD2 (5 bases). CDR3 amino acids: CASSPGPAGTQYF. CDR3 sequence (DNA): TGTGCCAGCAGCCCCGGGCCGGCGGGGACCCAGTACTTC.